These 11 T cell receptor beta chains were sequenced from one sample in a study of long-term antiretroviral therapy in people with HIV. Version v3.0 of the immunoSEQ assay ran at survey level. Some clones are missing from TCRdb's copy, which holds only in-frame ones; the method was immunoSEQ multiplex PCR. Among roughly 33,000 clones listed, roughly 80% were seen once. The input for sequencing was unsorted PBMCs, taken 2 years after starting antiretroviral therapy. These receptors were collected from a woman aged 45-65 years with HIV.

The chain links TRBV18 to TRBJ1-5, with 7 bases aligning to TRBD1. V lost 6 bases and J lost 4; bases outside the gene matches: 6. CDR3 length equals 14 residues. Germline V gene lookup returns CDR1 KGHSH and CDR2 LQKENI. This CDR3 reads CASSRQGSNQPQHF. DNA of the CDR3: TGTGCCAGCTCTCGACAGGGAAGTAATCAGCCCCAGCATTTT.

This clone was recorded once. The chain has TRBV2 and TRBJ2-2; 7 positions agree with TRBD1. J was trimmed by 5 bases and V by 3 bases; bases with no gene match: 3. The CDR3 runs to 14 residues. The germline CDR1 and CDR2 sequences are SNHLY and FYNNEI. The CDR3: CASSEQGDTGELFF. As DNA, the CDR3 is TGTGCCAGCAGTGAGCAGGGGGATACCGGGGAGCTGTTTTTT.

The genes are TRBV2 and TRBJ1-4; TRBD1 might be the D (6 bases). V shed 3 bases and J shed 8 bases, with 13 bases lying between them. CDR3 size: 14 residues. Germline CDR1 and CDR2: SNHLY and FYNNEI. As DNA, the CDR3 is TGTGCCAGCAGTGAGACAGGATTTGAGGAAAAACTGTTTTTT. This codes for CASSETGFEEKLFF. Full variable domain (outside the CDR3, taken from reference TRBV2 and TRBJ1-4): EPEVTQTPSHQVTQMGQEVILRCVPISNHLYFYWYRQILGQKVEFLVSFYNNEISEKSEIFDDQFSVERPDGSNFTLKIRSTKLEDSAMYFCASSETGFEEKLFFGSGTQLSVL.

The rearrangement uses TRBV19 and TRBJ1-3, with TRBD1 identical over 8 bases. The V gene end was trimmed by 6 bases and the J gene end by 0 bases; junction bases not matched to a gene: 4. CDR1 is LNHDA and CDR2 is SQIVND in the germline V gene (reference sequence). The CDR3 contains 15 residues. The chain's CDR3 is CASRGQADSGNTIYF. DNA of the CDR3: TGTGCCAGTAGGGGACAGGCCGACTCTGGAAACACCATATATTTT.

V usage is TRBV4-2 and J usage is TRBJ1-5; perhaps TRBD1 as D (5 bases). This CDR3 has 13 residues. Trimming removed 3 bases from V and 9 bases from J, with 12 bases in between. Germline V gives CDR1 LGHNA, CDR2 YNFKEQ. CDR3: CASSQDPGSPQHF. CDR3 sequence (DNA): TGTGCCAGCAGCCAGGACCCAGGGTCGCCCCAGCATTTT.

This sequence joins TRBV2 and TRBJ1-6; 7 bases line up with TRBD1. Germline V gene data show CDR1 as SNHLY and CDR2 as FYNNEI. V trimming: 6 bases; J trimming: 8 bases; junction bases outside the gene matches: 7. This CDR3 has 14 amino acids. CDR3 amino acids: CASRRTGSHSPLHF. In DNA, the CDR3 is TGTGCCAGCAGACGGACAGGTTCCCATTCACCCCTCCACTTT.

The CDR3 protein is CASSLQGPEQFF. The CDR3 bases are TGCGCCAGCAGCTTACAGGGTCCTGAGCAGTTCTTC. V and J are TRBV5-1 and TRBJ2-1, with D possibly matching TRBD1 (6 bases). The CDR3 is made up of 12 amino acids. Germline assignment: CDR1 SGHRS and CDR2 YFSETQ. V lost 2 bases to trimming and J lost 9 bases, with 9 bases between them.

V usage is TRBV18 and J usage is TRBJ2-3; D call uncertain. Trimming cost V 3 bases and J 4 bases, with 8 bases left between them. CDR1 KGHSH and CDR2 LQKENI come from the germline V gene. This CDR3 has 13 residues. The CDR3 region has the DNA TGTGCCAGCTCACCCATTCCAGCAGATACGCAGTATTTT. Translation: CASSPIPADTQYF.

This clone occurred once. The genes are TRBV7-2 and TRBJ1-2; the D gene is possibly TRBD1 (5 bases). Germline V CDR1 and CDR2: SGHTA, FQGNSA. Trimming left V 5 bases short and J 2 bases short, with 12 bases between. This CDR3 contains 14 residues. As DNA, the CDR3 is TGTGCCAGCAGCCCTAGGTCAGGGAACTATGGCTACACCTTC. It encodes CASSPRSGNYGYTF.

This rearrangement joins TRBV30 to TRBJ1-5; 10 bases map to TRBD1. Germline CDR1 reads GTSNPN; CDR2 reads SVGIG (reference sequence). CDR3 size: 15 residues. Trimming took 4 bases from V and 4 from J; bases not matched to a gene: 7. CDR3 sequence: CAWKAGTGENQPQHF. The CDR3 region has the DNA TGTGCCTGGAAGGCGGGGACAGGGGAAAATCAGCCCCAGCATTTT.

This clone was counted a few times. The rearrangement links TRBV6-1 to TRBJ1-2; a weak D match, TRBD1 (6 bases). Trimming pared 2 bases from V and 6 bases from J, leaving 19 bases between. CDR1 MNHNS and CDR2 SASEGT come from the germline V gene. This CDR3 spans 16 amino acids. CDR3 residues: CASSEHGQRGSDGYTF. CDR3 sequence (DNA): TGTGCCAGCAGTGAACATGGACAGAGGGGATCGGATGGCTACACCTTC.